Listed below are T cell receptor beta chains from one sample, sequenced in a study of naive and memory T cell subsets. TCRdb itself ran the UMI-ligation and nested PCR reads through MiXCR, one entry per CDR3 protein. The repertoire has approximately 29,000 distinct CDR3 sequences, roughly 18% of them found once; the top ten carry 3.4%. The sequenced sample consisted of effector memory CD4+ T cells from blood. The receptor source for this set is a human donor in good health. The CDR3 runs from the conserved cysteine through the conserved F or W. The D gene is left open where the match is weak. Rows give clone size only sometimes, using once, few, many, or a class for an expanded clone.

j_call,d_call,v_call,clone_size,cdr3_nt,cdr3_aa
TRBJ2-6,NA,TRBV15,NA,TGTGCCACCAGCGGAAATACAGGCTCTGGGGCCAACGTCCTGACTTTC,CATSGNTGSGANVLTF
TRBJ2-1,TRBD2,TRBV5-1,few,TGCGCCAGCAGCGACCCGGGACTAGCGGGAATCGTCAATGAGCAGTTCTTC,CASSDPGLAGIVNEQFF
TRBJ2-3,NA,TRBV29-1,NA,TGCAGCGGCGCCCGGGTTGCGACAGATACGCAGTATTTT,CSGARVATDTQYF
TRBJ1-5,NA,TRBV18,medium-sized,TGTGCCAGCTCACCGGGGAGCAATCAGCCCCAGCATTTT,CASSPGSNQPQHF
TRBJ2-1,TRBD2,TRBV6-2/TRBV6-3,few,TGTGCCAGCAGTTACACTAGCGGAAGGAGCTCCTACAATGAGCAGTTCTTC,CASSYTSGRSSYNEQFF
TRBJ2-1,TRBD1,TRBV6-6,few,TGTGCCAGCAGTTACTCGAGTCCGACAGGGGTCTACAATGAGCAGTTCTTC,CASSYSSPTGVYNEQFF
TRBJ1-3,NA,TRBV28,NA,TGTGCCAGCAGTTTATGGGGAAACGACAGGCCTATCTCTGGAAACACCATATATTTT,CASSLWGNDRPISGNTIYF
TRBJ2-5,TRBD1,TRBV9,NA,TGTGCCAGCAGCCTGAGGGACAGGCCCCTTTTGGAGACCCAGTACTTC,CASSLRDRPLLETQYF
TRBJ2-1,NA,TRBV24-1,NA,TGTGCCACCAGTGATAGTATGGTAGGACTCTCCTACAATGAGCAGTTCTTC,CATSDSMVGLSYNEQFF
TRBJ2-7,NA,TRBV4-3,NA,TGCGCCAGCAGCCAAGGAGGCAGATCCTACGAGCAGTACTTC,CASSQGGRSYEQYF
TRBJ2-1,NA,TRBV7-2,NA,TGTGCCAGCAGCGGGACTTACAATGAGCAGTTCTTC,CASSGTYNEQFF
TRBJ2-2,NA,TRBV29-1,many,TGCAGCGTTTACAAGTCCGCGAACACCGGGGAGCTGTTTTTT,CSVYKSANTGELFF
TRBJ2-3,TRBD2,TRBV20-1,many,TGCAGTGCTAGAGATGTAGGGAGCGGGAGGACAGATACGCAGTATTTT,CSARDVGSGRTDTQYF
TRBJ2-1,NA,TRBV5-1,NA,TGCGCCAGCAGCTGGTTTGGGCTCCTGAGCTCCTACAATGAGCAGTTCTTC,CASSWFGLLSSYNEQFF
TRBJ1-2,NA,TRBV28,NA,TGTGCCAGCAGTTCCGACAGAAGCGACGGCTACACCTTC,CASSSDRSDGYTF
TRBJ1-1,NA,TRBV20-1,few,TGCAGTGCTAGCCCCTCGGGTTTGTCGAGGACTGAAGCTTTCTTT,CSASPSGLSRTEAFF
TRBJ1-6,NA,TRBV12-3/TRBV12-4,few,TGTGCCAGCAGTTTAAGGGGCAGGGAGAGCTCCTATAATTCACCCCTCCACTTT,CASSLRGRESSYNSPLHF
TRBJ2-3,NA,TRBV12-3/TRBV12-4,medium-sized,TGTGCCAGCAGTTTATTAGGTCTGACTTTCACAGATACGCAGTATTTT,CASSLLGLTFTDTQYF
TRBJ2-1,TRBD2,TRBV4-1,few,TGCGCCAGCAGCCCGCCAGGACTAGCGGGTCCCTACAATGAGCAGTTCTTC,CASSPPGLAGPYNEQFF
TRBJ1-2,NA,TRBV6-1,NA,TGTGCCAGCAGCTACTGGGACACCGGACACTATGGCTACACCTTC,CASSYWDTGHYGYTF
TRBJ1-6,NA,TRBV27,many,TGTGCCAGCAGTTTCCACAATTCACCCCTCCACTTT,CASSFHNSPLHF
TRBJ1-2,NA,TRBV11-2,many,TGTGCCAGCAGCCCCCCCCGATCGGGGCACTATGGCTACACCTTC,CASSPPRSGHYGYTF
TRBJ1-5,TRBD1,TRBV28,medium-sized,TGTGCCAGCAGCCCCGTGGACAGGGGAGCGGGGACCCAGCATTTT,CASSPVDRGAGTQHF
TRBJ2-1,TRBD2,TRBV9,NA,TGTGCCAGCAGCGTATCGGCCGGCGGGAGGGCCCCTAAAGGTGAGCAGTTCTTC,CASSVSAGGRAPKGEQFF
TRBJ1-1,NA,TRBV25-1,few,TGTGCCAGCAGTGGGTACAGGGAAGGGACTGAAGCTTTCTTT,CASSGYREGTEAFF
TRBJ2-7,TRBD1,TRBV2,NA,TGTGCCAGCAGTGGACCTAGTACCGGGACAGTTTTCTACGAGCAGTACTTC,CASSGPSTGTVFYEQYF
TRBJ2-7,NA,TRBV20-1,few,TGCAGTGCTAGACAGTCGAGCTCCTACGAGCAGTACTTC,CSARQSSSYEQYF
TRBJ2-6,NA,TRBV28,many,TGTGCCAGCAGTTTGGTAAGAGAGGCCAACGTCCTGACTTTC,CASSLVREANVLTF
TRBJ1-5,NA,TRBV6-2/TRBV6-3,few,TGTGCCAGCACGACGTACAGTGCCAATCAGCCCCAGCATTTT,CASTTYSANQPQHF
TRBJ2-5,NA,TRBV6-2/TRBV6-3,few,TGTGCCAGCAGCCAGCAAGAGACCCAGTACTTC,CASSQQETQYF
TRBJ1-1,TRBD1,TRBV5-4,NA,TGTGCCAGCAGCCCGGAGGGGGCCAGAGCCATGAACACTGAAGCTTTCTTT,CASSPEGARAMNTEAFF
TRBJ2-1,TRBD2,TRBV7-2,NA,TGTGCCAGCAGCCGAAGGACTAGCGGAAACAATGAGCAGTTCTTC,CASSRRTSGNNEQFF
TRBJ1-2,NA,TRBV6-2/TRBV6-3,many,TGTGCCAGCAGTCGGACCGCCTACTATGGCTACACCTTC,CASSRTAYYGYTF
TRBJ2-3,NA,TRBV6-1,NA,TGTGCCAGCACCCTGGACAGAGCTAGCACAGATACGCAGTATTTT,CASTLDRASTDTQYF
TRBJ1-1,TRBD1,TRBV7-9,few,TGTGCCAGCAGCAATGACAGGGTAGGAATGAGGGAAGCTTTCTTT,CASSNDRVGMREAFF